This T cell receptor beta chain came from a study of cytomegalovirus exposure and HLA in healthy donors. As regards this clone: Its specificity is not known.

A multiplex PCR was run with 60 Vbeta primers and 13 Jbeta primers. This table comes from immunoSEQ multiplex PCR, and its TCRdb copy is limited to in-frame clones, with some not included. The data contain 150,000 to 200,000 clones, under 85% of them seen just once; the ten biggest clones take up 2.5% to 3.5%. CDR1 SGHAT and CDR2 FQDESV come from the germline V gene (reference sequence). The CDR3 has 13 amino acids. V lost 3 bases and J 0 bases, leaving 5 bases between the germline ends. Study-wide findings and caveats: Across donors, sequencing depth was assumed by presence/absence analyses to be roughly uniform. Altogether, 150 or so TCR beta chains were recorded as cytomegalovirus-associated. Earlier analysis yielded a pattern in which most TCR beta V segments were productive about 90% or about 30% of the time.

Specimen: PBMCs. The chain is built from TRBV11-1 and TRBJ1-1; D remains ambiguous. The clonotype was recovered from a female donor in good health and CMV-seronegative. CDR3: CASSFDMNTEAFF. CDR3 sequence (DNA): TGTGCCAGCAGCTTTGACATGAACACTGAAGCTTTCTTT.